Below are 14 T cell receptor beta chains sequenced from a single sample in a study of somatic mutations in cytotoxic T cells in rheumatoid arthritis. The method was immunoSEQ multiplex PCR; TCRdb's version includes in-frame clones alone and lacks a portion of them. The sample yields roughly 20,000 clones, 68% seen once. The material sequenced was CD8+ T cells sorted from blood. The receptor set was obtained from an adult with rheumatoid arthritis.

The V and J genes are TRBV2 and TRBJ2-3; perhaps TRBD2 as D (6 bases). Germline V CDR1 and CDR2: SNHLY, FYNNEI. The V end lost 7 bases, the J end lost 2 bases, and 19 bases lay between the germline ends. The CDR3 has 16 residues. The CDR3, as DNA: TGTGCCAGCACCGAATCGGGAGATCTCGACACAGATACGCAGTATTTT. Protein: CASTESGDLDTDTQYF.

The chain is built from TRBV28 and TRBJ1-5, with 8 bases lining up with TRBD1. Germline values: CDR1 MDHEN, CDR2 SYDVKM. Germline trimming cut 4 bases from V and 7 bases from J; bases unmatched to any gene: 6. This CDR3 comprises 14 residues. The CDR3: CASSSRTGQQPQHF. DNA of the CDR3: TGTGCCAGCAGTTCTCGGACAGGGCAACAGCCCCAGCATTTT.

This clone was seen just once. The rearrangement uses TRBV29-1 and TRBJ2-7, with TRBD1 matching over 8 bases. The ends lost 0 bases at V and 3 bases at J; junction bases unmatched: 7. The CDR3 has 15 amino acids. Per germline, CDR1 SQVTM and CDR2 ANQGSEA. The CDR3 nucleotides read TGCAGCGTTGAAGATGGGGGTGGACAGGGCTACGAGCAGTACTTC. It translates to CSVEDGGGQGYEQYF.

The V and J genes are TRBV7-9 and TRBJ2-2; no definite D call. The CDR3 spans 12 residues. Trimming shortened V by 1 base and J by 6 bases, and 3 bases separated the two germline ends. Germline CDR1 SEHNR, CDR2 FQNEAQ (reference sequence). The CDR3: CASSLVSGELFF. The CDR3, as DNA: TGTGCCAGCAGCTTAGTGTCCGGGGAGCTGTTTTTT. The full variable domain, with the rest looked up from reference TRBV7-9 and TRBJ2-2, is DTGVSQNPRHKITKRGQNVTFRCDPISEHNRLYWYRQTLGQGPEFLTYFQNEAQLEKSRLLSDRFSAERPKGSFSTLEIQRTEQGDSAMYLCASSLVSGELFFGEGSRLTVL.

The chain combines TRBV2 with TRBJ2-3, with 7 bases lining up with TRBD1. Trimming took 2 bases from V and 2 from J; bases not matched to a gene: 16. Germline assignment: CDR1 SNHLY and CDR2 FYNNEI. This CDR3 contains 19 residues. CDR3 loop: CASSEPTRRPGTDTDTQYF. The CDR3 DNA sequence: TGTGCCAGCAGTGAACCCACCCGTCGTCCCGGGACAGACACAGATACGCAGTATTTT.

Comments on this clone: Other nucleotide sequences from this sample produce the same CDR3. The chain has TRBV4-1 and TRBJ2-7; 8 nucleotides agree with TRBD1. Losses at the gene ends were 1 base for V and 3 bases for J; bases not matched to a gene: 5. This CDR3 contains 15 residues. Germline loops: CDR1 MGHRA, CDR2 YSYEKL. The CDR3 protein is CASSQAWDRRYEQYF. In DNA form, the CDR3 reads TGCGCCAGCAGCCAAGCCTGGGACAGGCGCTACGAGCAGTACTTC.

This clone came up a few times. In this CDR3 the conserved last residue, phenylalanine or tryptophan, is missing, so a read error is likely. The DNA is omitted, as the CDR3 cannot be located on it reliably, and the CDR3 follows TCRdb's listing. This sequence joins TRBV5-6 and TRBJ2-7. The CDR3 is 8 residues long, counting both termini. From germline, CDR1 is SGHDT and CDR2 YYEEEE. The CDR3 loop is CASSLAWI.

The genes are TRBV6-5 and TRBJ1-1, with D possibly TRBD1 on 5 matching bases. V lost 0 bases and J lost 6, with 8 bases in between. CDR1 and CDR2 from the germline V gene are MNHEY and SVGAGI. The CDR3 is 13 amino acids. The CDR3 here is CASSYSRVAEAFF. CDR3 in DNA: TGTGCCAGCAGTTACTCCAGGGTGGCTGAAGCTTTCTTT.

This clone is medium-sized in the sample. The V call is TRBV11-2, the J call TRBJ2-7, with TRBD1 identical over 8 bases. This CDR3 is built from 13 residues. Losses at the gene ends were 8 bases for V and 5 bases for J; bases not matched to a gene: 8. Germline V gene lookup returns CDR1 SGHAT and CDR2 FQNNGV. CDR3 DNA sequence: TGTGCCAGCTCCCGGCCGACAGGGGACGAGCAGTACTTC. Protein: CASSRPTGDEQYF.

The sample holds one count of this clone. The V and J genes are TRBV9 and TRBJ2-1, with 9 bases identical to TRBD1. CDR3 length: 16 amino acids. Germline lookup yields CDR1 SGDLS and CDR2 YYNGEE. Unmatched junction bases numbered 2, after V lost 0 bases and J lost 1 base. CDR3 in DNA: TGTGCCAGCAGCGTAGTCGACAGGGGGTCCTACAATGAGCAGTTCTTC. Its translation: CASSVVDRGSYNEQFF.

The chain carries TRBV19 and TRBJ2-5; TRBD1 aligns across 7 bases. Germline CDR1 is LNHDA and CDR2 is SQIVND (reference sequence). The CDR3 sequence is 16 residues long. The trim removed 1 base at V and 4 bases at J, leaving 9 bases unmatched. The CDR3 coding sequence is TGTGCCAGTAGTATAGGGTTGACAGGGTTCGGAGAGACCCAGTACTTC. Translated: CASSIGLTGFGETQYF.

The CDR3 here is CASSSQTGGAYEQYF. The CDR3 DNA is TGTGCCAGCAGCTCGCAGACAGGGGGGGCCTACGAGCAGTACTTC. This sequence joins TRBV7-9 and TRBJ2-7; 9 nucleotides agree with TRBD1. This CDR3 spans 15 amino acids. V trimming: 4 bases; J trimming: 2 bases; junction bases outside the gene matches: 6. From germline, CDR1 is SEHNR and CDR2 FQNEAQ (reference sequence).

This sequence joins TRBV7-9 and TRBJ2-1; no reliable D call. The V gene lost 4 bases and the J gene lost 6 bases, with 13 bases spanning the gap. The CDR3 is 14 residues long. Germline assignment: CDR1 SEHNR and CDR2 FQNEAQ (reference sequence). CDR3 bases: TGTGCCAGCAGCTCGGCTGTGGCTGTCAATGAGCAGTTCTTC. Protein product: CASSSAVAVNEQFF.

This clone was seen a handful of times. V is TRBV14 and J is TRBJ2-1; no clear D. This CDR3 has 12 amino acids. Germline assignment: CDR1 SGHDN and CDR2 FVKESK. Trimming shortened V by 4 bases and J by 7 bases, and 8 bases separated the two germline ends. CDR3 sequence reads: CASSRPGNEQFF. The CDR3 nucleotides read TGTGCCAGCAGCCGGCCTGGGAATGAGCAGTTCTTC.